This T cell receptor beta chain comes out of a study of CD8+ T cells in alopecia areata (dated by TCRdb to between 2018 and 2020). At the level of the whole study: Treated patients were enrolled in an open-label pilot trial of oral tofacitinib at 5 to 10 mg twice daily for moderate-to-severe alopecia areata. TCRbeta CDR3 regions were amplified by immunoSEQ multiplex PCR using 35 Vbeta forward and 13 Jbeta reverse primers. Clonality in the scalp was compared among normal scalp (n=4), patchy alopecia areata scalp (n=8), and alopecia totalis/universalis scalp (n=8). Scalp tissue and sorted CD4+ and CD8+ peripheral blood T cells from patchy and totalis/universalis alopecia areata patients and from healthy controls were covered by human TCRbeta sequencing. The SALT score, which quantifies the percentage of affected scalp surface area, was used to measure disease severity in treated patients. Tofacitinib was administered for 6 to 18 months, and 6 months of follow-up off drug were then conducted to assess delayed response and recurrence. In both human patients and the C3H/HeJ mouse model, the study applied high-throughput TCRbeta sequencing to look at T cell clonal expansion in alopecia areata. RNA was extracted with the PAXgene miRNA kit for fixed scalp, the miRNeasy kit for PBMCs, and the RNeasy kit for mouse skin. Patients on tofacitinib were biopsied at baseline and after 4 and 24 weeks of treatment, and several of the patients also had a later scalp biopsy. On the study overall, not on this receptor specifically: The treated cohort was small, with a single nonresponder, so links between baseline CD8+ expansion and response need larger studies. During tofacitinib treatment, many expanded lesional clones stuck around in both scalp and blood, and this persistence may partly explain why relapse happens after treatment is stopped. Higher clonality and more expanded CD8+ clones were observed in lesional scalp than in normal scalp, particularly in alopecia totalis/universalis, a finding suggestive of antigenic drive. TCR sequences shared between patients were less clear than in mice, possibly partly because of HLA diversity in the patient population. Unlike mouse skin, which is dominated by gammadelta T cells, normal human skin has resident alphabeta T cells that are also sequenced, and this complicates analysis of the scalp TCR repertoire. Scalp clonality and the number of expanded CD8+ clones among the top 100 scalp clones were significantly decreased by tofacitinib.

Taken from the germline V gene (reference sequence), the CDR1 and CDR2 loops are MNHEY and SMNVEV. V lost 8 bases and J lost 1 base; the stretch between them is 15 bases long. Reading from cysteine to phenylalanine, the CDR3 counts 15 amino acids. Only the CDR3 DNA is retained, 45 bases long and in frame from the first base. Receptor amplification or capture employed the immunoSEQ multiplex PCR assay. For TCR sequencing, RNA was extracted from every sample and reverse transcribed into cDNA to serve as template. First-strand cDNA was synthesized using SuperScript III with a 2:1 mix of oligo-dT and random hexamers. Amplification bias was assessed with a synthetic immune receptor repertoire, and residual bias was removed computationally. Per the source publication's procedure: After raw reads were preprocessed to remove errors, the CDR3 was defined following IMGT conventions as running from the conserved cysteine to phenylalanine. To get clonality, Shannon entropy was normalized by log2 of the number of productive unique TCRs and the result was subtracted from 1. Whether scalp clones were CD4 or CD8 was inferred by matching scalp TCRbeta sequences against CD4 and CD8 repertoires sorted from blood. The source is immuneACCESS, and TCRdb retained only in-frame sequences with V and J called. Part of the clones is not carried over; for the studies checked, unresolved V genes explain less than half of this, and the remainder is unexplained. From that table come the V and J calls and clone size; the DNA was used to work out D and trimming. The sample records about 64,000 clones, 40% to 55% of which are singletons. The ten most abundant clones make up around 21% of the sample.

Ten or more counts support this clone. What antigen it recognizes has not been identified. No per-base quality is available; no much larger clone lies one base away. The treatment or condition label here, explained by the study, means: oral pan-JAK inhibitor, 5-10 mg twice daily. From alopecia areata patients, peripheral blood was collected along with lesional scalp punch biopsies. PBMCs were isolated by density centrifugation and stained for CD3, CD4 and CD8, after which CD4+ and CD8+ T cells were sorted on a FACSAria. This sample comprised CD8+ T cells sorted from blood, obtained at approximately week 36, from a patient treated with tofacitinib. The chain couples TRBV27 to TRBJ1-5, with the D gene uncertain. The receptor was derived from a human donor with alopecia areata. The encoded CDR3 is CASAAGIESNQPQHF. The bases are TGTGCCAGCGCAGCCGGGATAGAGAGCAATCAGCCCCAGCATTTT.